The text below deals with one TCR beta chain. Its target antigen remains unknown. Base-call qualities are not available, and no considerably larger clone is one nucleotide away. The entry originates in a study of regulatory T cells in long-lasting Graves disease (dated by TCRdb to the early 2020s). Turning to the overall study: Persistent Graves' disease meant more than 5 years of antithyroid drug treatment with TSH receptor autoantibodies that stayed positive. This study used TCR sequencing and RNA sequencing of peripheral blood to compare persistent Graves' disease patients against newly diagnosed Graves' disease patients. The study was registered as a clinical trial and conducted in China. A total of roughly 35 samples underwent TCR sequencing: approximately 13 from persistent and some 20 from newly diagnosed Graves' disease patients. On average, persistent Graves' disease patients in the clinical cohort had been on antithyroid drugs for approximately ten years. Study-wide conclusions, independent of this receptor: The small sample size was acknowledged by the authors as a limitation that may reduce accuracy. Persistent patients shared more public clonotypes among themselves (around 3,000) than newly diagnosed patients did (about 1,000). Because the primary lesion, thyroid tissue, could not be accessed, the study looked at peripheral blood alone. Sequencing and analysis were limited to the TCR beta chain. TRBV28, TRBJ1-2 and TRBJ2-5 were preferentially used in persistent disease, while TRBV20-1 and TRBJ2-1 were favored in newly diagnosed disease. Persistent Graves' disease patients showed lower TCR Shannon entropy and fewer highly expanded clones than newly diagnosed patients, suggesting clonal expansion.

The meaning of the sample's time point label: persistent/refractory GD, antithyroid drugs over 5 years with positive TRAb. For both TCR sequencing and RNA sequencing, RNA was extracted from PBMCs in TRIzol. The diagnosis of Graves' disease followed American Thyroid Association guidelines. Patients for the study were recruited at an endocrinology department in Xi'an, China. Each patient gave approximately 8.8 milliliters of peripheral blood, collected in an EDTA anticoagulant tube. Ficoll Paque Plus density gradient separation was used to isolate PBMCs, and no further T cell sorting was done. An Agilent 2100 Bioanalyzer and agarose gel were used to check RNA quality, while a NanoDrop 2000 measured RNA concentration. The CDR3 sequence holds 18 residues, the cysteine and phenylalanine included. Only the CDR3 part of the read is kept: 54 bases, read in frame from the first base. The germline V gene (reference sequence) yields SGHKS for CDR1 and YYEKEE for CDR2. The trim is 6 bases for V and 3 bases for J, with a gap of 28 bases between the germline ends.

The library was generated by multiplex PCR. Sequencing was performed on an Illumina HiSeq 4000. TCR beta libraries were built with iRepertoire HTBI primers and Arm-PCR amplification of CDR3 regions. Before sequencing, the PCR products went through gel purification. From the authors' description of their analysis: Gene usage analysis of CDR3 amino acid clonotypes used the approximately 62 TRBV and 11 to 15 TRBJ segments found across samples. COPE and FqMerger were used to merge the filtered high-quality paired reads into contigs. BLAST was used to align contigs to IMGT TRBV, TRBD and TRBJ reference genes, with CDR3 defined following IMGT. Any clonotype with a frequency above 0.1% was classified as a highly expanded clone. Shannon entropy was used to measure repertoire diversity, and the Gini coefficient was used to measure V-J evenness. Clonotypes shared by more than one individual were considered public. TCRdb reprocessing: public reads trimmed at Q25 with fastp, clones called with MiXCR, in-frame beta chains kept. Each entry merges the rows of one CDR3 protein and shows their most common DNA and genes. TCRdb's processing, not the study's, gives the V and J calls here. Counted in this sample were about 470,000 distinct CDR3 sequences; less than 25% of them appeared once. Clones ranked in the top ten supply about 7.8% of the sample.

Recombination joined TRBV5-5 with TRBJ2-7; the D gene is possibly TRBD1 or TRBD2, each agreeing over 11 bases. The TCR comes from a female donor with Graves disease. The source was peripheral blood mononuclear cells (PBMCs), collected when the disease was refractory, from a patient treated with antithyroid drugs. The sequence in DNA is TGTGCCAGCACCCGAGGGACAGGGGGGACTAGCGGAGTCTACGAGCAGTACTTC. Its protein product is CASTRGTGGTSGVYEQYF.